This T cell receptor beta chain was sequenced during a study of T cell repertoires in cytomegalovirus infection. A word on this clonotype: What it recognizes is unknown.

Broader study findings: Cumulative frequency (of public TCR beta family members) identified carriers of CMV plus the relevant HLA.

One entry per CDR3 protein, called by TCRdb with MiXCR from the reads. The top ten clones hold 4.3% of a sample with a few hundred thousand distinct CDR3 sequences, over 7.5% of them seen once. This CDR3 contains 12 residues. V was clipped by 3 bases and J by 6 bases, with 12 bases between them. The germline V gene has CDR1 DFQATT and CDR2 SNEGSKA (reference sequence). The sequenced sample consisted of PBMCs. The chain recombines TRBV20-1 with TRBJ2-7, with D possibly called TRBD1 or TRBD2 (5 bases each). The TCR comes from a human donor in good health (CMV status not recorded). Some clones in this sample may be carry-over from other donors' samples. The CDR3 is CSASGGVGEQYF. As DNA, the CDR3 is TGCAGTGCTAGTGGGGGTGTAGGCGAGCAGTACTTC.